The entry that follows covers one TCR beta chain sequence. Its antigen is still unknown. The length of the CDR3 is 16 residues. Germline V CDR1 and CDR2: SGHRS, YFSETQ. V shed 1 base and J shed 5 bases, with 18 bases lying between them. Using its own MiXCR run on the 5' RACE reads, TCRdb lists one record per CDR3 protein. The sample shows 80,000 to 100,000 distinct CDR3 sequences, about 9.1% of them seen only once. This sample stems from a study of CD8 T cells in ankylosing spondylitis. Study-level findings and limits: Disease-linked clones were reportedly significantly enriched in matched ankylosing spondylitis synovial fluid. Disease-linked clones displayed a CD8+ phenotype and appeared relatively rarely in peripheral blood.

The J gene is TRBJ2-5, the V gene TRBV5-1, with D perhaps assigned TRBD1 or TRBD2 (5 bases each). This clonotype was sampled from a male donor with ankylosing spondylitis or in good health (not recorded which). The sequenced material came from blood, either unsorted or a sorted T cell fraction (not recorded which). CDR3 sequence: CASSLSAGGALETQYF. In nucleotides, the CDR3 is TGCGCCAGCAGCTTGTCCGCGGGTGGGGCGCTGGAGACCCAGTACTTC. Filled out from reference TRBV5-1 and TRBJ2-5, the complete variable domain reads KAGVTQTPRYLIKTRGQQVTLSCSPISGHRSVSWYQQTPGQGLQFLFEYFSETQRNKGNFPGRFSGRQFSNSRSEMNVSTLELGDSALYLCASSLSAGGALETQYFGPGTRLLVL.